This note documents a single T cell receptor beta chain sequence. This entry belongs to a study of blood T cell repertoires in COVID-19. The wider study: Acute and convalescent COVID-19 samples came from the United States, Italy and Spain. From T cells, B-cell-depleted T cells, or PBMCs came the material, which was cDNA or gDNA.

Participants were aged 18 to 89 years from more than 20 US areas. Germline V lookup: CDR1 GTSNPN, CDR2 SVGIG (reference sequence). The J segment lost 4 bases and the V segment lost 0 bases, leaving 8 bases of the junction unmatched. The CDR3 sequence is 15 residues long. Original methodology: For nucleated cells, counts were estimated from reference gene primer amplification. TCRdb keeps only in-frame clones here, not all; method: immunoSEQ multiplex PCR. The D gene and trimming were derived from the DNA, and the V and J assignments and clone size from that table. This table holds roughly 400,000 clones, approximately 88% found once.

The sequenced sample consisted of PBMCs or T cells enriched from blood (not recorded which). The chain has TRBV30 and TRBJ1-2; TRBD1 matches 7 bases. This clonotype was obtained from a woman aged 40 to 49 with acute COVID-19. CDR3 coding DNA: TGTGCCTGGAGTGTACCAGGGGGGCCTGGCTATGGCTACACCTTC. Protein product: CAWSVPGGPGYGYTF.